Following are 2 T cell receptor beta chains from one sample sequenced in a study of PD-1 blockade in classical Hodgkin lymphoma. The assay was immunoSEQ multiplex PCR, and TCRdb's table has in-frame clones only and misses some. The sample has around 22,000 clones, about 80% seen once; the top ten hold roughly 15%. There was relapse after autologous stem cell transplantation in every patient, and there was variation in brentuximab vedotin exposure. Sample: peripheral blood mononuclear cells (PBMCs), taken before the second cycle of nivolumab. Source of these receptors: a human donor with classical Hodgkin lymphoma.

J is TRBJ1-5 and V is TRBV19; the D gene is possibly TRBD1 (5 bases). The V end was cut by 5 bases, the J end by 7 bases, with 18 bases between. The germline CDR1 and CDR2 sequences are LNHDA and SQIVND (reference sequence). This CDR3 comprises 15 residues. CDR3 residues: CASSEFSGRGQPQHF. The CDR3 bases are TGTGCCAGTAGTGAGTTTTCAGGGCGCGGACAGCCCCAGCATTTT. The complete variable domain, with remaining parts taken from reference TRBV19 and TRBJ1-5, reads DGGITQSPKYLFRKEGQNVTLSCEQNLNHDAMYWYRQDPGQGLRLIYYSQIVNDFQKGDIAEGYSVSREKKESFPLTVTSAQKNPTAFYLCASSEFSGRGQPQHFGDGTRLSIL.

In this sample, this clone turned up once. The chain recombines TRBV7-6 with TRBJ2-3, with 9 bases matching TRBD2. The ends lost 1 base at V and 0 bases at J; junction bases unmatched: 2. The CDR3 sequence is 16 residues long. CDR1 is SGHVS, CDR2 FNYEAQ, per germline. In nucleotides, the CDR3 is TGTGCCAGCAGCTTAGGGCGGGGGGGCAGCACAGATACGCAGTATTTT. It specifies CASSLGRGGSTDTQYF.